This T cell receptor beta chain emerged from a study of blood T cell repertoires in COVID-19. About the research overall: Some COVID-19 samples were acute and others convalescent; all came from the United States, Italy and Spain. Nucleic acid was either cDNA or gDNA, and it came from T cells, B-cell-depleted T cells, or PBMCs.

With 3 bases removed from V and 7 bases from J, the gap between germline ends came to 16 bases. The CDR3 is made up of 14 amino acids. Germline V gene sequence: CDR1 SEHNR, CDR2 FQNEAQ (reference sequence). In the source study's methods: Scientists estimated how many nucleated cells there were by amplifying reference gene primers. Repertoires were generated with immunoSEQ multiplex PCR, while TCRdb's copy carries only in-frame clones and drops some. D and trimming were read from the DNA, whereas the V and J calls and clone size are those reported in that table. The table lists about 47,000 clones, roughly 88% of them singletons.

The source material was peripheral blood. The TCR originated in a man between 50 and 59 years old with active COVID-19. This rearrangement joins TRBV7-9 to TRBJ2-7, with D tentatively TRBD2 (5 bases). The CDR3 DNA reads as TGTGCCAGCAGCTTTCGGCCAGGACTGGGGGAGCAGTACTTC. This gives the protein CASSFRPGLGEQYF. The whole variable domain, remainder taken from reference TRBV7-9 and TRBJ2-7, is DTGVSQNPRHKITKRGQNVTFRCDPISEHNRLYWYRQTLGQGPEFLTYFQNEAQLEKSRLLSDRFSAERPKGSFSTLEIQRTEQGDSAMYLCASSFRPGLGEQYFGPGTRLTVT.